A selection of T cell receptor beta chains follows, all from one sample in a study of early T cells in non-severe SARS-CoV-2 infection. TCRdb re-analysed the 5' RACE reads in MiXCR, keeping a single row per CDR3 protein. The sample carries 55,000 to 75,000 distinct CDR3 sequences, about 7.7% recorded once. The material sequenced was whole blood. The source of these receptors is an adult who was a healthcare worker with PCR-confirmed SARS-CoV-2 infection or an uninfected control (not recorded which). Each CDR3 is given with its conserved first and last residue. Each record gives: D gene, V gene, J gene, clone size, CDR3 protein, CDR3 DNA. The D gene is left open where the match is weak. Some rows have no size entry. The others give once, few or many, or a class for an expanded clone.

>NA|TRBV12-3/TRBV12-4|TRBJ1-1|few
CASRESGLGNAFF
TGTGCCAGCAGAGAGAGCGGGCTAGGGAATGCTTTCTTT
>NA|TRBV27|TRBJ1-6|many
CASSNTGHNSPLHF
TGTGCCAGCAGCAATACGGGACACAATTCACCCCTCCACTTT
>TRBD2|TRBV28|TRBJ2-3|few
CASSLAGGIILETDTQYF
TGTGCCAGCAGTCTAGCGGGAGGAATAATATTAGAGACAGATACGCAGTATTTT
>TRBD2|TRBV28|TRBJ2-1|few
CASSSTGTSGRAYNEQFF
TGTGCCAGCAGTTCCACCGGGACTAGCGGGAGGGCCTACAATGAGCAGTTCTTC
>NA|TRBV7-2|TRBJ2-3|NA
CASTRSAPGGADTQYF
TGTGCCAGCACCAGAAGCGCCCCCGGTGGCGCAGATACGCAGTATTTT
>NA|TRBV4-1|TRBJ2-7|many
CASSQWGDSIYEQYF
TGCGCCAGCAGCCAATGGGGGGACTCTATATACGAGCAGTACTTC
>TRBD2|TRBV29-1|TRBJ2-7|few
CSVILAGRYEQYF
TGCAGCGTTATACTAGCGGGAAGATACGAGCAGTACTTC
>TRBD1|TRBV7-2|TRBJ1-5|NA
CASSPQGGARSNQPQHF
TGTGCCAGCAGTCCCCAGGGGGGGGCTAGAAGCAATCAGCCCCAGCATTTT
>TRBD2|TRBV7-3|TRBJ2-3|many
CASSHGTSGDHTQYF
TGTGCCAGCAGCCACGGGACTAGCGGGGACCATACGCAGTATTTT
>TRBD2|TRBV7-2|TRBJ2-7|many
CASSVSGDPSYEQYF
TGTGCCAGCAGCGTAAGCGGGGACCCCTCCTACGAGCAGTACTTC
>NA|TRBV7-9|TRBJ2-2|many
CASSFSRTTNTGELFF
TGTGCCAGCAGCTTTTCCAGGACAACGAACACCGGGGAGCTGTTTTTT
>NA|TRBV28|TRBJ2-7|NA
CASREASYEQYF
TGTGCCAGCAGGGAAGCCTCCTACGAGCAGTACTTC
>TRBD2|TRBV7-2|TRBJ2-1|NA
CASSPGGGGRWNEQFF
TGTGCCAGCAGCCCGGGGGGCGGGGGGCGTTGGAATGAGCAGTTCTTC
>TRBD2|TRBV28|TRBJ2-3|many
CASSLGRASGRTDTQYF
TGTGCCAGCAGTTTAGGAAGGGCTAGCGGGAGAACAGATACGCAGTATTTT
>NA|TRBV29-1|TRBJ2-3|NA
CSVEWADTQYF
TGCAGCGTTGAATGGGCAGATACGCAGTATTTT